This record concerns one T cell receptor beta chain sequence. This sample was taken from a study of blood T cell repertoires in COVID-19. Assay used: immunoSEQ multiplex PCR; TCRdb lists only in-frame clones, some missing. The sample contains 350,000 to 450,000 clones, about 88% of which appear only once. The sequence came from a woman younger than 35 who had been exposed to COVID-19. The sample comprised PBMCs or T cells enriched from blood (not recorded which).

The CDR3 reads CASSTPGAGGPYEQYF. CDR3 bases: TGTGCCAGCAGTACCCCCGGGGCAGGGGGCCCCTACGAGCAGTACTTC. The V gene is TRBV28, the J gene TRBJ2-7, with TRBD1 identical over 8 bases. This CDR3 has 16 amino acids. Germline CDR1 MDHEN, CDR2 SYDVKM. With V trimmed by 5 bases and J by 2 bases, 11 bases remained unmatched. The full variable domain, with the rest looked up from reference TRBV28 and TRBJ2-7, is DVKVTQSSRYLVKRTGEKVFLECVQDMDHENMFWYRQDPGLGLRLIYFSYDVKMKEKGDIPEGYSVSREKKERFSLILESASTNQTSMYLCASSTPGAGGPYEQYFGPGTRLTVT.